Included here is one TCR beta chain sequence, with context. The data derive from a study of blood T cell repertoires in COVID-19. The method was immunoSEQ multiplex PCR; TCRdb's version includes in-frame clones alone and lacks a portion of them. Here the sample spans about 200,000 clones, over 80% being singletons. Germline V CDR1 and CDR2: SGHTA, FQGTGA. V lost 5 bases to trimming and J lost 4 bases, with 5 bases between them. The CDR3 loop spans 11 amino acids. Sequenced material: peripheral blood. The origin of this receptor is a woman aged 55-69 years with COVID-19, enrolled during active disease. This rearrangement joins TRBV7-3 to TRBJ1-2, with unresolved D. The CDR3: CASSGGYGYTF. In nucleotides, the CDR3 is TGTGCCAGCAGCGGCGGCTATGGCTACACCTTC.